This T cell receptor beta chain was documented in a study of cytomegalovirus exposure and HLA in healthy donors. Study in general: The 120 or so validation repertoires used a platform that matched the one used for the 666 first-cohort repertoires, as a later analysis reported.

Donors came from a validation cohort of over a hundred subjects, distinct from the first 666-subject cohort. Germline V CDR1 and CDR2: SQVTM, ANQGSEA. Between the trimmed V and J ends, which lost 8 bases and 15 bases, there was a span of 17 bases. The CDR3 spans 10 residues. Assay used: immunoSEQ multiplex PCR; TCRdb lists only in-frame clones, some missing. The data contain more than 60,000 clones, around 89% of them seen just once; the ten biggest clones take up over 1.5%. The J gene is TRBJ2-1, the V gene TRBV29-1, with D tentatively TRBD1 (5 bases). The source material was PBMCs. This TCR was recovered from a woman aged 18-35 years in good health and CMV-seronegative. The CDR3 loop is CSITNPRVFF. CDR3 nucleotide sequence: TGCAGCATAACGAACCCCAGGGTGTTCTTC.